This entry concerns a single T cell receptor (beta chain). Antigen specificity is unknown. One end of the junction fails to match germline, which may point to a read error. Recent acute infections and vaccinations were absent in the healthy HIV-negative adult donors. The data stem from a study of shared clonotypes between healthy human individuals. General study results and limits: Clonotype sharing among donors was thought likely to change with sequencing depth. Naive CD4 clonotypes were shared across a few donors at roughly 4.6%.

Measured with immunoSEQ multiplex PCR; TCRdb has only the in-frame clones, and not every one. The data hold fewer than 1.4 million clones, with 75% to 80% observed a single time. The CDR3 loop spans 11 amino acids. The V gene's germline CDR1 is MDHEN and CDR2 SYDVKM. The receptor was derived from a young man in good health. Some clones in this sample may be carry-over from other donors' samples. The chain couples TRBV28 to TRBJ2-7, with D perhaps TRBD1 (6 bases). Sequenced material: memory CD4+ T cells from PBMCs. Specified subset: CD45RA-negative fraction. The CDR3: CASSFRGRLRF. DNA of the CDR3: TGTGCCAGCAGTTTCAGGGGCCGCCTACGCTTC.